This record covers a single T cell receptor beta chain. This clonotype was recorded at least ten times. Its antigen remains undetermined. No base qualities exist here, and no much larger clone lies one base off it. Sequencing was performed on an Illumina HiSeq 1500. TCRdb ran its own pipeline on the public reads, namely fastp trimming at Q25 and MiXCR clone calling, and kept in-frame beta chains. Each CDR3 protein gets just one entry, which takes the most common genes and DNA from the rows behind it. This sample is represented by about 300,000 distinct CDR3 sequences; 8% to 10% of them were singletons. Around 2.6% of the sample rests with the top ten. Reading from cysteine to phenylalanine, the CDR3 counts 15 amino acids. The only DNA kept is the CDR3, 45 bases in frame from the first base. Taken from the germline V gene (reference sequence), the CDR1 and CDR2 loops are MNHEY and SMNVEV. The germline ends are 11 bases apart after V is trimmed by 6 bases and J by 0 bases.

The data stem from a study of T cell repertoires in cytomegalovirus infection (dated by TCRdb to between 2019 and 2020). Regarding the study in general: Because public TCR beta signatures pointed to carriage of CMV infection together with the matching HLA type, the HLA type of each donor mattered for the analysis.

Beyond this particular receptor, the publication reports: In the ex vivo response, HLA-C-restricted CMV-specific TCR beta clonotypes were dominant, and in two of eight donors the single most frequent clonotype came from this HLA-C-restricted group. In both this cohort and an independent cohort of 352 donors, the cumulative frequency of public TCR beta family members distinguished carriers of CMV infection plus the relevant HLA type.

The source is a human donor in good health (CMV status not recorded). Some clones in this sample may be carry-over from other donors' samples. The material sequenced was PBMCs. The rearranged segments are TRBV27 and TRBJ1-4; confidence is insufficient to name the D gene. This receptor carries the CDR3 CASRARSTTNEKLFF. The sequenced DNA is TGTGCCAGCAGGGCCCGCAGCACAACTAATGAAAAACTGTTTTTT.